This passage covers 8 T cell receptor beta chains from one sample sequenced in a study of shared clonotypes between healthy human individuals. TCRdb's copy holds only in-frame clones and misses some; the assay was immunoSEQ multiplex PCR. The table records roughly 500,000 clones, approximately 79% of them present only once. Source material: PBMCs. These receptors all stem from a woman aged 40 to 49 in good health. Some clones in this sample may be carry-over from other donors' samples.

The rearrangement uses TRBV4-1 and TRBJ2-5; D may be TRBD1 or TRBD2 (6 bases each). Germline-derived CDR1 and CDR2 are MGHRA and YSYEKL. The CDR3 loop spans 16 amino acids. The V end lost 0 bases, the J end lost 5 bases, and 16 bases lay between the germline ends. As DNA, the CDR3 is TGCGCCAGCAGCCAAGAGAAGGGGGGCCACGTTGAGACCCAGTACTTC. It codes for CASSQEKGGHVETQYF.

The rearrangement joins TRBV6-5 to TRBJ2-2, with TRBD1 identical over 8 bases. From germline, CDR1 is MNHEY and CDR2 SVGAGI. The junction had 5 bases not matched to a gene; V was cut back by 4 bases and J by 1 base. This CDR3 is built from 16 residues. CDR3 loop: CASSSRQGKNTGELFF. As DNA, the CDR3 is TGTGCCAGCAGTTCCCGACAGGGGAAGAACACCGGGGAGCTGTTTTTT.

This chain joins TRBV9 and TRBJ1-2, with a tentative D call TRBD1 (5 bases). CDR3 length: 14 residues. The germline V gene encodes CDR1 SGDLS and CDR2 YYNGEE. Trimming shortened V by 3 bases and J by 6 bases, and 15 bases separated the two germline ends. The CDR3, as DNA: TGTGCCAGCAGCGCCCGGCTCGGGGCGAATGGCTACACCTTC. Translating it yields CASSARLGANGYTF.

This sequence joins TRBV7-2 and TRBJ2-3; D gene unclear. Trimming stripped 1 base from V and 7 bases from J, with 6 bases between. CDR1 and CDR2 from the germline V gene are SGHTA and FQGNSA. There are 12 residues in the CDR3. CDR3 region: CASSLGEYTQYF. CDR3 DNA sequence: TGTGCCAGCAGCTTAGGAGAATATACGCAGTATTTT.

The CDR3 coding sequence is TGCGCCAGCAGCTTGGTTCTAGCGGAGTACCAAGAGACCCAGTACTTC. Amino acids: CASSLVLAEYQETQYF. V and J are TRBV5-1 and TRBJ2-5, with 7 bases matching TRBD2. The CDR3 extends over 16 amino acids. In germline, CDR1 is SGHRS, CDR2 YFSETQ. With V trimmed by 0 bases and J by 0 bases, 5 bases remained unmatched.

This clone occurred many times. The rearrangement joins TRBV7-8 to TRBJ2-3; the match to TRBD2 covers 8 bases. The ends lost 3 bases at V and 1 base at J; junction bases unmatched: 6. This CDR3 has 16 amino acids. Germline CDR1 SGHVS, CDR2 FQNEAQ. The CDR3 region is CASSFLTSAGTDTQYF. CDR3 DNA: TGTGCCAGCAGCTTCTTGACTAGCGCGGGCACAGATACGCAGTATTTT.

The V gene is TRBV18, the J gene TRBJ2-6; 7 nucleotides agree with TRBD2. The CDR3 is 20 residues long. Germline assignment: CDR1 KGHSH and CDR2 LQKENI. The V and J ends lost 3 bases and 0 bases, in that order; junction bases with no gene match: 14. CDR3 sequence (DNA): TGTGCCAGCTCACCCAGACCCCCCACTGGCGGGAGCTCTGGGGCCAACGTCCTGACTTTC. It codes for CASSPRPPTGGSSGANVLTF.

The CDR3 region is CASSLVGGIPSYEQYF. The CDR3, as DNA: TGTGCCAGCAGCTTAGTCGGCGGGATCCCTTCCTACGAGCAGTACTTC. The chain recombines TRBV7-2 with TRBJ2-7; tentative D call: TRBD2 (6 bases). The V and J ends lost 1 base and 1 base respectively, with 14 bases between them. The CDR3 contains 16 residues. CDR1 is SGHTA and CDR2 is FQGNSA in the germline V gene.